Sequencing of this T cell receptor (beta chain) was carried out in a study of spatial heterogeneity in lung cancer. TCRdb fed the 5' RACE reads into MiXCR, producing one record per CDR3 protein. The sample lists 43,000 or so distinct CDR3 sequences, 6% to 7.5% occurring once. Trimming pared 7 bases from V and 3 bases from J, leaving 18 bases between. The germline V gene encodes CDR1 MNHEY and CDR2 SMNVEV (reference sequence). This CDR3 has 15 amino acids. Time point: sample taken at primary tumor resection. Researchers sequenced whole RNA taken from tumor, nontumor lung or frozen PBMC without sorting.

The chain uses TRBV27 and TRBJ1-1, with a tentative D call TRBD1 (5 bases). The source of this sequence is a female donor with early-stage non-small cell lung cancer. The source material was PBMCs, sampled at surgery. This CDR3 is CASTRGGGWDTEAFF. In DNA, the CDR3 is TGTGCCAGCACCCGAGGCGGGGGTTGGGACACTGAAGCTTTCTTT.